This is a list of T cell receptor beta chains from one sample in a study of T cells in tumors after PD-1 blockade. Profiled with immunoSEQ multiplex PCR; TCRdb holds only in-frame clones, not every one. The table records about 14,000 clones, about 63% of them present only once. Specimen: tumor tissue, collected after anti-PD-1 treatment. These receptors originate from a human donor with cutaneous squamous cell carcinoma. CDR3s include the opening cysteine and the closing phenylalanine or tryptophan. The D gene is left open where the match is weak. Size tells how often a clone was seen (once, few, many) or the class of an expanded clone, and some rows leave it out.

size	D	J	V	DNA	CDR3
-	-	TRBJ2-4	TRBV15	TGTGCCACCAGCAGAGATTTGAAAAACATTCAGTACTTC	CATSRDLKNIQYF
-	TRBD1	TRBJ2-3	TRBV9	TGTGCCAGCAGCGCGCGACAGGGGTTAGATACGCAGTATTTT	CASSARQGLDTQYF
-	-	TRBJ1-6	TRBV14	TGTGCCAGCAGCCTACAGTTTTGGTCACCCCTCCACTTT	CASSLQFWSPLHF
few	-	TRBJ1-3	TRBV6-5	TGTGCCAGCAGTTTCCTATCCGGGGTTGGAAACACCATATATTTT	CASSFLSGVGNTIYF
-	-	TRBJ2-3	TRBV5-8	TGTGCCAGCAGCTTGGGAAAGACCAGCACAGATACGCAGTATTTT	CASSLGKTSTDTQYF
once	-	TRBJ2-2	TRBV2	TGTGCCAGCAGTGAAGGGCACGCGAACACCGGGGAGCTGTTTTTT	CASSEGHANTGELFF
-	-	TRBJ2-3	TRBV12-3/TRBV12-4	TGTGCCAGCAGTTTGAACACAGATACGCAGTATTTT	CASSLNTDTQYF
-	-	TRBJ1-6	TRBV2	TGTGCCAGCAGTGCTCGGCAACAGACGAATTCACCCCTCCACTTT	CASSARQQTNSPLHF
-	TRBD1	TRBJ1-3	TRBV4-2	TGTGCCAGCAGCCGAGGGACAGGGGAGAACACCATATATTTT	CASSRGTGENTIYF
once	-	TRBJ2-7	TRBV18	TGTGCCAGCTCACCACCTAGCGTGGACGAGCAGTACTTC	CASSPPSVDEQYF
-	TRBD1	TRBJ1-1	TRBV29-1	TGCAGCGTTGGACAGGGTAAAGCTTTCTTT	CSVGQGKAFF
once	TRBD2	TRBJ2-3	TRBV19	TGTGCCAGTAGTCCGAGCGGGGTCTACACAGATACGCAGTATTTT	CASSPSGVYTDTQYF
-	TRBD1	TRBJ1-2	TRBV27	TGTGCCTCTCGCGCAGGGGGCCACTATGGCTACACCTTC	CASRAGGHYGYTF
-	-	TRBJ1-2	TRBV6-6	TGTGCCAGCAGTTACTCGAGAACAGACTTCTATGGCTACACCTTC	CASSYSRTDFYGYTF
-	-	TRBJ1-2	TRBV5-5	TGTGCCAGCAGCAAAGGGACCTATGGCTACACCTTC	CASSKGTYGYTF
few	-	TRBJ1-3	TRBV7-2	TGTGCCAGCAGCTTAGTCAGGGCGGCTGGAAACACCATATATTTT	CASSLVRAAGNTIYF
-	-	TRBJ2-7	TRBV5-1	TGCGCCAGCAGCCCCGACCTACGGGGCAGGATCTACGAGCAGTACTTC	CASSPDLRGRIYEQYF
few	-	TRBJ1-1	TRBV4-1	TGCGCCAGCAGCCAAGAAAACCGACGGGCGGAAGCTTTCTTT	CASSQENRRAEAFF
-	-	TRBJ2-2	TRBV28	TGTGCCACAAAGGGGTATCAGGCCGGGGAGCTGTTTTTT	CATKGYQAGELFF
-	-	TRBJ2-3	TRBV6-2/TRBV6-3	TGTGCCAGCAGTGTACAGGGAGGAACAGATACGCAGTATTTT	CASSVQGGTDTQYF
-	-	TRBJ2-5	TRBV7-9	TGTGCCAGCAGCCCAGTGGTTCTGAGTAAAGAGACCCAGTACTTC	CASSPVVLSKETQYF
-	-	TRBJ1-1	TRBV27	TGTGCCAGCAGTACTGAAGCTTTCTTT	CASSTEAFF
-	TRBD1	TRBJ2-7	TRBV7-9	TGTGCCAGCAGCTCTATGACCGGGACAGCCTTTTTGAGCTACGAGCAGTACTTC	CASSSMTGTAFLSYEQYF
-	-	TRBJ1-3	TRBV5-4	TGTGCCAGCAGCTTTTACGGGGCACACGGAAACACCATATATTTT	CASSFYGAHGNTIYF
-	TRBD2	TRBJ2-1	TRBV5-1	TGCGCCAGCAGTTCTGGACTAGCGGGGTACTACAATGAGCAGTTCTTC	CASSSGLAGYYNEQFF
-	-	TRBJ1-1	TRBV28	TGTGCCAGCAGTTTATGGCCTTCGAGGGAGAACACTGAAGCTTTCTTT	CASSLWPSRENTEAFF
-	-	TRBJ1-1	TRBV29-1	TGCAGCGTTGACAGGAGGCTGTCTTTGAACACTGAAGCTTTCTTT	CSVDRRLSLNTEAFF
few	-	TRBJ1-5	TRBV11-1	TGTGCCAGCAGCCTTGGGCCCAATCAGCCCCAGCATTTT	CASSLGPNQPQHF
once	TRBD2	TRBJ2-5	TRBV19	TGTGCCAGTAGTATAGGGACTAGCGGATATGTTGAGACCCAGTACTTC	CASSIGTSGYVETQYF
-	-	TRBJ1-1	TRBV19	TGTGCCAGTAGTATAGGAGCGGGGGATGAAGCTTTCTTT	CASSIGAGDEAFF
few	-	TRBJ1-2	TRBV20-1	TGCAGTGCTAGTCAACGTAGCCAGGGCCTATCGCGGGGCTACACCTTC	CSASQRSQGLSRGYTF
few	-	TRBJ2-1	TRBV6-2/TRBV6-3	TGTGCCAGCAGTTACAGGGTTAACGAGCAGTTCTTC	CASSYRVNEQFF
-	-	TRBJ2-7	TRBV11-3	TGTGCCAGCAGCTTACCCGCAGGGGCGAGGGAGCAGTACTTC	CASSLPAGAREQYF
-	-	TRBJ2-3	TRBV5-1	TGCGCCAGCAGCTCCAGGACGGGGCAGGCTACGGGCACAGATACGCAGTATTTT	CASSSRTGQATGTDTQYF
few	TRBD2	TRBJ2-2	TRBV6-5	TGTGCCAGCAGTTACTCGGGACTAAACACCGGGGAGCTGTTTTTT	CASSYSGLNTGELFF